This passage covers 29 T cell receptor beta chains from one sample sequenced in a study of blood T cell repertoires in COVID-19. The repertoire was sequenced with immunoSEQ multiplex PCR; TCRdb's copy has only in-frame clones and lacks some. The sample includes over 450,000 clones, roughly 87% of them seen just once. Sequences were obtained from peripheral blood. The source is a man younger than 30 with COVID-19, enrolled during active disease.

In this sample, this clone turned up once. V is TRBV5-1 and J is TRBJ2-5; weak D call: TRBD1 (5 bases). V was trimmed by 1 base and J by 1 base, leaving 11 bases between them. The CDR3 is 15 amino acids. The germline V gene has CDR1 SGHRS and CDR2 YFSETQ. The CDR3 DNA reads as TGCGCCAGCAGCTTGTGGCAGGGCATCCAAGAGACCCAGTACTTC. This codes for CASSLWQGIQETQYF.

The J gene is TRBJ2-4, the V gene TRBV3-1 (or the pseudogene TRBV3-2), with D tentatively TRBD1 (6 bases). This CDR3 comprises 17 residues. V lost 0 bases to trimming and J lost 1 base, with 13 bases between them. Germline CDR1 reads LGHDT; CDR2 reads YNNKEL (reference sequence). CDR3 sequence reads: CASSQDSQGWAKNIQYF. CDR3 in DNA: TGTGCCAGCAGCCAAGATTCTCAGGGGTGGGCCAAAAACATTCAGTACTTC.

V is TRBV27 and J is TRBJ2-7, with 9 positions matching TRBD1. Germline trimming cut 6 bases from V and 2 bases from J; bases unmatched to any gene: 5. CDR3 length: 14 residues. Germline CDR1 is MNHEY and CDR2 is SMNVEV (reference sequence). The CDR3 coding sequence is TGTGCCAGCAGCTGGACAGGGGCACCCTACGAGCAGTACTTC. Protein product: CASSWTGAPYEQYF.

The chain combines TRBV18 with TRBJ2-3; 7 bases fit TRBD1. CDR1 and CDR2 from the germline V gene are KGHSH and LQKENI. This CDR3 comprises 16 residues. The junction had 11 bases not matched to a gene; V was cut back by 4 bases and J by 4 bases. This CDR3 reads CASSQQGLKGADTQYF. The CDR3 DNA is TGTGCCAGCTCACAACAGGGGCTGAAGGGGGCAGATACGCAGTATTTT.

The J gene is TRBJ2-3, the V gene TRBV27, with 16 bases matching TRBD2. Germline CDR1 is MNHEY and CDR2 is SMNVEV (reference sequence). V trimming: 6 bases; J trimming: 4 bases; junction bases outside the gene matches: 1. The CDR3 has 15 amino acids. The CDR3 nucleotides are TGTGCCAGCAGGGGACTAGCGGGAGGGCCAGATACGCAGTATTTT. Amino acids: CASRGLAGGPDTQYF.

J is TRBJ1-1 and V is TRBV21-1. TRBV21-1 is shown as a pseudogene. The CDR3 contains 17 residues. In DNA form, the CDR3 reads TGTGCCAGCAGCACGACTCCTAAGACGGTAGGGAGCACTGAAGCTTTCTTT. Amino acids: CASSTTPKTVGSTEAFF.

The J gene is TRBJ1-4, the V gene TRBV2; D is perhaps TRBD1 (6 bases). The CDR3 contains 13 residues. The ends were cut back, 7 bases at V and 8 bases at J, with 14 bases in the middle. Germline V gene lookup returns CDR1 SNHLY and CDR2 FYNNEI. CDR3 bases: TGTGCCAGCACCACAGGGTATGGAGAAAAACTGTTTTTT. The encoded protein is CASTTGYGEKLFF.

The chain has TRBV7-9 and TRBJ2-7; the D gene is possibly TRBD2 (7 bases). The V gene's germline CDR1 is SEHNR and CDR2 FQNEAQ (reference sequence). The germline V and J ends were trimmed by 5 bases and 2 bases, with 16 bases remaining between them. This CDR3 is built from 15 residues. CDR3 DNA sequence: TGTGCCAGCAGCCTAATGGGAGGGGGGGCCTACGAGCAGTACTTC. Its translation is CASSLMGGGAYEQYF.

This rearrangement joins TRBV6-2 or TRBV6-3 to TRBJ2-2; tentatively, D is TRBD1 (5 bases). The V end lost 5 bases, the J end lost 3 bases, and 16 bases lay between the germline ends. Germline V gene sequence: CDR1 MNHEY, CDR2 SVGEGT. CDR3 length: 16 residues. CDR3 amino acids: CASSRQGRIDTGELFF. The DNA of the CDR3 is TGTGCCAGCAGTAGGCAGGGCCGTATTGACACCGGGGAGCTGTTTTTT.

The chain uses TRBV5-1 and TRBJ1-6; 7 bases are shared with TRBD1. Germline V gives CDR1 SGHRS, CDR2 YFSETQ. CDR3 length: 17 amino acids. Trimming at V came to 3 bases and at J to 1 base, leaving 7 bases not matched to a gene. This CDR3 reads CASSSTGSGSYNSPLHF. The CDR3 region has the DNA TGCGCCAGCAGCTCGACAGGGTCCGGATCCTATAATTCACCCCTCCACTTT. The variable domain in full, with the rest retrieved from reference TRBV5-1 and TRBJ1-6, is KAGVTQTPRYLIKTRGQQVTLSCSPISGHRSVSWYQQTPGQGLQFLFEYFSETQRNKGNFPGRFSGRQFSNSRSEMNVSTLELGDSALYLCASSSTGSGSYNSPLHFGNGTRLTVT.

V is TRBV12-5 and J is TRBJ2-1, with TRBD2 matching 9 bases. This CDR3 comprises 17 residues. Germline-derived CDR1 and CDR2 are LGHNT and FRNRAP. With V trimmed by 7 bases and J by 3 bases, 13 bases remained unmatched. In DNA, the CDR3 is TGTGCTAGTGAGTTAGCGGGAGACCCGGGGGGCTACAATGAGCAGTTCTTC. Its translation is CASELAGDPGGYNEQFF.

The chain joins TRBV5-5 to TRBJ2-5, with 10 bases lining up with TRBD2. Per germline, CDR1 SGHKS and CDR2 YYEKEE (reference sequence). Losses at the gene ends were 3 bases for V and 8 bases for J; bases not matched to a gene: 10. The CDR3 length is 15 residues. This CDR3 reads CASSSPGLASGTQYF. The DNA for the CDR3 is TGTGCCAGCAGCTCCCCGGGACTAGCGTCAGGAACCCAGTACTTC.

The rearrangement uses TRBV23-1 and TRBJ2-1, with D maybe TRBD1 (6 bases). TRBV23-1 is marked as an open reading frame, function uncertain. Trimming took 4 bases from V and 7 from J, leaving 20 bases between them. The CDR3 loop spans 16 amino acids. As DNA, the CDR3 is TGCGCCAGCAGTCCGAACCCGACAGGAACCTCAAATGAGCAGTTCTTC. Translation gives CASSPNPTGTSNEQFF.

The DNA of the CDR3 is TGTGCCAGCAGTGACTACCAGTTCTTC. As protein: CASSDYQFF. This sequence joins TRBV2 and TRBJ2-1, with unresolved D. Germline lookup yields CDR1 SNHLY and CDR2 FYNNEI. This CDR3 contains 9 residues. Trimming removed 3 bases from V and 13 bases from J, with 4 bases in between.

This clone was seen a few times. The genes are TRBV27 and TRBJ1-1; no clear D. This CDR3 is built from 11 residues. Trimming shortened V by 8 bases and J by 7 bases, and 11 bases separated the two germline ends. Germline lookup yields CDR1 MNHEY and CDR2 SMNVEV (reference sequence). The CDR3 is CASGSGNEAFF. For the CDR3, the DNA is TGTGCCAGCGGGAGCGGGAATGAAGCTTTCTTT.

The V call is TRBV25-1, the J call TRBJ1-2, with TRBD1 matching over 9 bases. The CDR3 has 13 residues. Germline-derived CDR1 and CDR2 are MGHDK and SYGVNS. V lost 10 bases to trimming and J lost 6 bases; unmatched junction nucleotides: 9. The CDR3 spells CATWEGQGHGYTF. CDR3 DNA sequence: TGTGCCACCTGGGAGGGACAGGGCCATGGCTACACCTTC.

This chain connects TRBV6-1 to TRBJ2-7, with TRBD2 identical over 14 bases. The CDR3 has 13 residues. The germline CDR1 and CDR2 sequences are MNHNS and SASEGT. J gave up 6 bases and V 6 bases, and 1 base lay outside the gene matches. The DNA of the CDR3 is TGTGCCAGCAGAGGGACTAGCGGGAGCGAGCAGTACTTC. It translates to CASRGTSGSEQYF.

The J gene is TRBJ2-3, the V gene TRBV7-6; 7 bases are a match to TRBD2. The CDR3 has 14 residues. With 0 bases clipped from V and 4 bases from J, the junction kept 1 base outside the gene matches. Germline V gene lookup returns CDR1 SGHVS and CDR2 FNYEAQ. CDR3 in amino acids: CASSLAGGSDTQYF. In DNA, the CDR3 is TGTGCCAGCAGCTTAGCGGGGGGGTCAGATACGCAGTATTTT.

The V gene is TRBV2, the J gene TRBJ2-2; D gene ambiguous. V was clipped by 6 bases and J by 1 base, with 18 bases between them. The CDR3 covers 17 residues. Germline CDR1 reads SNHLY; CDR2 reads FYNNEI. The CDR3 spells CASRKRVLERNTGELFF. In DNA, the CDR3 is TGTGCCAGCAGAAAACGGGTCCTTGAAAGGAACACCGGGGAGCTGTTTTTT.

This clone was counted between two and nine times. The chain joins TRBV30 to TRBJ2-7; TRBD2 agrees at 14 bases. V lost 2 bases and J lost 5; bases outside the gene matches: 5. Germline loops: CDR1 GTSNPN, CDR2 SVGIG (reference sequence). The CDR3 is 15 residues long. CDR3 sequence (DNA): TGTGCCTGGAGTATAGGGACTAGCGGGAGTAACGAGCAGTACTTC. It translates to CAWSIGTSGSNEQYF.

Concerning this clone itself: A junction end diverges from the germline sequence, so it may reflect a read error. The V gene is TRBV7-9, the J gene TRBJ2-1; 11 bases line up with TRBD2. Germline assignment: CDR1 SEHNR and CDR2 FQNEAQ (reference sequence). The CDR3 is made up of 15 amino acids. The CDR3 coding sequence is TGTGCCAGCACCTTACAGAGTACTAGCGGGGGTGAGCAGTTCTTC. Its translation: CASTLQSTSGGEQFF.

J is TRBJ2-2 and V is TRBV7-6; TRBD2 is a possible D gene (5 bases). Germline V gives CDR1 SGHVS, CDR2 FNYEAQ. With 5 bases removed from V and 0 bases from J, the gap between germline ends came to 13 bases. The CDR3 has 16 amino acids. The CDR3 is CASSASLAANTGELFF. In DNA, the CDR3 is TGTGCCAGCAGCGCGTCCCTAGCCGCGAACACCGGGGAGCTGTTTTTT.

This rearrangement joins TRBV11-2 to TRBJ2-2; 10 bases line up with TRBD1. The CDR3 covers 14 residues. Trimming removed 7 bases from V and 4 bases from J; junction bases left unmatched: 3. Germline values: CDR1 SGHAT, CDR2 FQNNGV. CDR3 residues: CASTRDRGTGELFF. The CDR3 DNA follows: TGTGCCAGCACCCGGGACAGGGGCACCGGGGAGCTGTTTTTT.

This clone was seen only once. The V call is TRBV4-1, the J call TRBJ2-7; D is perhaps TRBD2 (6 bases). The CDR3 covers 16 residues. With 1 base removed from V and 1 base from J, the gap between germline ends came to 14 bases. Germline V gene sequence: CDR1 MGHRA, CDR2 YSYEKL. CDR3 coding DNA: TGCGCCAGCAGCCAAGTAGGAGGGAGCTTATCCTACGAGCAGTACTTC. Translated, it gives CASSQVGGSLSYEQYF.

The J gene is TRBJ2-7, the V gene TRBV4-1; TRBD2 aligns across 9 bases. CDR1 and CDR2 (germline): MGHRA, YSYEKL. V lost 1 base, J lost 3 bases, and 10 bases stayed unmatched. CDR3 length: 17 residues. The CDR3: CASSQGGSPSGVYEQYF. The CDR3, as DNA: TGCGCCAGCAGCCAAGGAGGGTCCCCTAGCGGGGTCTACGAGCAGTACTTC.

This chain connects TRBV7-9 to TRBJ2-5; possible D gene TRBD2, 5 bases. The germline V gene encodes CDR1 SEHNR and CDR2 FQNEAQ (reference sequence). The length of the CDR3 is 13 residues. The ends were cut back, 1 base at V and 5 bases at J, with 8 bases in the middle. CDR3 residues: CASSLGGEETQYF. For the CDR3, the DNA is TGTGCCAGCAGCTTAGGGGGAGAGGAGACCCAGTACTTC.

The chain recombines TRBV19 with TRBJ2-7; the match to TRBD1 covers 7 bases. Trimming took 3 bases from V and 3 from J; bases not matched to a gene: 8. CDR1 is LNHDA, CDR2 SQIVND, per germline (reference sequence). This CDR3 is built from 15 residues. In DNA form, the CDR3 reads TGTGCCAGTAGTATCACAGGGGACCCCATCTACGAGCAGTACTTC. This encodes CASSITGDPIYEQYF.

This chain links TRBV29-1 with TRBJ1-3; D call uncertain. Trimming took 1 base from V and 4 from J, leaving 8 bases between them. CDR3 length equals 13 residues. In germline, CDR1 is SQVTM, CDR2 ANQGSEA. CDR3 in amino acids: CSVEATGGNTIYF. The CDR3 DNA sequence: TGCAGCGTTGAAGCTACGGGGGGAAACACCATATATTTT.

V and J are TRBV9 and TRBJ2-2, with D maybe TRBD1 (6 bases). The length of the CDR3 is 16 residues. Germline V gene lookup returns CDR1 SGDLS and CDR2 YYNGEE. V lost 3 bases, J lost 3 bases, and 15 bases lay in between. The CDR3 sequence is CASSETYRVYTGELFF. CDR3 nucleotide sequence: TGTGCCAGCAGCGAAACCTACAGGGTCTACACCGGGGAGCTGTTTTTT. The whole variable domain, filled in from reference TRBV9 and TRBJ2-2, reads DSGVTQTPKHLITATGQRVTLRCSPRSGDLSVYWYQQSLDQGLQFLIQYYNGEERAKGNILERFSAQQFPDLHSELNLSSLELGDSALYFCASSETYRVYTGELFFGEGSRLTVL.